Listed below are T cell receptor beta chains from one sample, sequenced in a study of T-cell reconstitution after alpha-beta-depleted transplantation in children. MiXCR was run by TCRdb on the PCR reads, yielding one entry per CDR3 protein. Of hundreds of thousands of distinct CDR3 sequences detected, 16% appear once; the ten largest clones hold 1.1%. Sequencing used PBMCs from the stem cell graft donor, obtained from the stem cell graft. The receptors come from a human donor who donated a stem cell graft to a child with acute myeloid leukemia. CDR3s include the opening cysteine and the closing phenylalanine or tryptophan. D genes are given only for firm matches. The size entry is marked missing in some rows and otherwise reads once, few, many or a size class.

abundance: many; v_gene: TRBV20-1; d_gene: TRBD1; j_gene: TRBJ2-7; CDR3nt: TGCAGTGCTAGAGATCTAGACAGGGGACACGAGCAGTACTTC; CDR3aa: CSARDLDRGHEQYF
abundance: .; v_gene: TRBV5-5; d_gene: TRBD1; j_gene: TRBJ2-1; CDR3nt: TGTGCCAGCAGCTTGGAGGGGGCCGAGTCCTACAATGAGCAGTTCTTC; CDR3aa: CASSLEGAESYNEQFF
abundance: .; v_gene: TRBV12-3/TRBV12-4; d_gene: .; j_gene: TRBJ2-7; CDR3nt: TGTGCCAGCAGCACATCTCGGGCTTACGAGCAGTACTTC; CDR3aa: CASSTSRAYEQYF
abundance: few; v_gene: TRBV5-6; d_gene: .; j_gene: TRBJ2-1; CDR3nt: TGTGCCAGCACCCTGGGCGACAGGCCCTACAATGAGCAGTTCTTC; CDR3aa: CASTLGDRPYNEQFF
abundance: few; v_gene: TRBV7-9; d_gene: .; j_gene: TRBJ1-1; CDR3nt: TGTGCCAGCAGTCTCACAGGGTGGGGCACTGAAGCTTTCTTT; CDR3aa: CASSLTGWGTEAFF
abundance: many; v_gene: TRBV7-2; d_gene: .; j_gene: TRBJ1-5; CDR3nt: TGTGCCAGCAGCTTAGGTGGTATTGGCAATCAGCCCCAGCATTTT; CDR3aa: CASSLGGIGNQPQHF
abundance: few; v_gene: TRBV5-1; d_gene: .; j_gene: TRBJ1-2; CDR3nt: TGCGCCAGCAGCCCCACAGAGAACTATGGCTACACCTTC; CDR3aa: CASSPTENYGYTF
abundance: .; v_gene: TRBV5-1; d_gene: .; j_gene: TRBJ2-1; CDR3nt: TGCGCCAGCAGCCCCCCGGGGGGCGGCAATGAGCAGTTCTTC; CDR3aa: CASSPPGGGNEQFF
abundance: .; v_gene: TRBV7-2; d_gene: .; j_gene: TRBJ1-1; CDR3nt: TGTGCCAGCAGCCTACGAACCGGGGTTTACACTGAAGCTTTCTTT; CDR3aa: CASSLRTGVYTEAFF
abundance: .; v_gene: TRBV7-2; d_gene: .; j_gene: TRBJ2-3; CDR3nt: TGTGCCAGCAGCTTACCCGAGGTAGTTGGGCAGTATTTT; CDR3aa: CASSLPEVVGQYF
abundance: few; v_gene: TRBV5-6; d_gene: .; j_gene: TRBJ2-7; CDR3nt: TGTGCCAGCAGCTTGGAGTCTGGACTTACCTACGAGCAGTACTTC; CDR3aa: CASSLESGLTYEQYF
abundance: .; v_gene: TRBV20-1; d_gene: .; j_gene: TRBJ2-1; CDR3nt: TGCAGTGCTAGAGATCGGCGCGGGGTCTCCTACAATGAGCAGTTCTTC; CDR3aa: CSARDRRGVSYNEQFF
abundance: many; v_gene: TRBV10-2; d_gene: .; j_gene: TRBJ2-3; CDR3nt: TGCGCCAGCAGTGAGCAGGGAGTCACAGATACGCAGTATTTT; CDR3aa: CASSEQGVTDTQYF
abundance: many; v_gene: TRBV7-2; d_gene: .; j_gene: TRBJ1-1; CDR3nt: TGTGCCAGCAGCTTAGTACCCACAGAAGAAGCTTTCTTT; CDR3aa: CASSLVPTEEAFF
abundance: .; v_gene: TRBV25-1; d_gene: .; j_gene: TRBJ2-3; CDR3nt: TGTGCCAGCAGTGAAGATGAGGCAGGAGGCACAGATACGCAGTATTTT; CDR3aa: CASSEDEAGGTDTQYF
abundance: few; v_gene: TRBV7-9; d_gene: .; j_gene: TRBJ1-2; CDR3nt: TGTGCCAGCAGTGAAGACGGGGTTAATGGCTACACCTTC; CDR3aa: CASSEDGVNGYTF
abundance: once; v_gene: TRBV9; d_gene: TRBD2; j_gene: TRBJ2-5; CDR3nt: TGTGCCAGCAGCCTGAACGTCGGACTAGCGGAAGAGACCCAGTACTTC; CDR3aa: CASSLNVGLAEETQYF
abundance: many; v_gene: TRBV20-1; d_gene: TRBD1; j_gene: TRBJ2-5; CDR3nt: TGCAGTGCCAGAGCGGATCCGGGACAGCGGTACCAAGAGACCCAGTACTTC; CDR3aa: CSARADPGQRYQETQYF
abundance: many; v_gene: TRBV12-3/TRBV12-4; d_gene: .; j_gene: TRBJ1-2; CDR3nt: TGTGCCAGCAGCTCGGATGGGGACTATGGCTACACCTTC; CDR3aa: CASSSDGDYGYTF
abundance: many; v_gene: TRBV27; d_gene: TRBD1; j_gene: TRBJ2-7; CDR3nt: TGTGCCAGCGCCGTTGGGACAGGGGTATCCTACGAGCAGTACTTC; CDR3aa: CASAVGTGVSYEQYF
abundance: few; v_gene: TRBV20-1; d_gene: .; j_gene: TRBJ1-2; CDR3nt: TGCAGTGCTAGAGGACCGACCGGGGGCAGGACCGGCTACACCTTC; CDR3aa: CSARGPTGGRTGYTF
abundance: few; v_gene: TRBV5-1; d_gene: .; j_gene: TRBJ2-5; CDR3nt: TGCGCCAGCCGCTCGGCCCCGGAGACCCAGTACTTC; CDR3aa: CASRSAPETQYF
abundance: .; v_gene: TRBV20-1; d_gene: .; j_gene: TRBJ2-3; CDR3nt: TGCAGTGCCCGTAGAGGGACATGGGGCCTCGATACGCAGTATTTT; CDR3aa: CSARRGTWGLDTQYF
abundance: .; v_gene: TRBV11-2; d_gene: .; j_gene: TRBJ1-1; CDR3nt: TGTGCCAGCAGCTCCCCAGGGCCCGGGGACACTGAAGCTTTCTTT; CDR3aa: CASSSPGPGDTEAFF
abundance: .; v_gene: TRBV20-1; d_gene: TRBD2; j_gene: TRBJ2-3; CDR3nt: TGCAGTGCTAGAGGACAGGGGAGGACTAGCGGGGTTAACACAGATACGCAGTATTTT; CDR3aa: CSARGQGRTSGVNTDTQYF
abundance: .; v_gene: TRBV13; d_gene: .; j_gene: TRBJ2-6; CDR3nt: TGTGCCAGCAGCTTAGCACAGCTCTCTGGGGCCAACGTCCTGACTTTC; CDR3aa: CASSLAQLSGANVLTF
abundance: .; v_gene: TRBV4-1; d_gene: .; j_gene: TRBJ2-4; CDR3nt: TGCGCCAGCAGCCAACGGCTAGCCAAAAACATTCAGTACTTC; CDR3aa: CASSQRLAKNIQYF
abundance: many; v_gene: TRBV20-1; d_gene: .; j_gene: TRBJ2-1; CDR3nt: TGCAGTGCTAGAGTAAGCGGATCGTTGAATGAGCAGTTCTTC; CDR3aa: CSARVSGSLNEQFF
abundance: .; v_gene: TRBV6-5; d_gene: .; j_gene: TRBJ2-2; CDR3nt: TGTGCCAGCAGTTACTGGACACCGAACACCGGGGAGCTGTTTTTT; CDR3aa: CASSYWTPNTGELFF
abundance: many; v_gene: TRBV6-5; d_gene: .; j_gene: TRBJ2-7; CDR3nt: TGTGCCAGCAGTTACTCAAGGGGGGGGGAGCAGTACTTC; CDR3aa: CASSYSRGGEQYF
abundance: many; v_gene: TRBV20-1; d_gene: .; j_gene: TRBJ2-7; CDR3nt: TGCAGTGCTAGAGAGGGACCTTCCCCCTACGAGCAGTACTTC; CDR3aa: CSAREGPSPYEQYF
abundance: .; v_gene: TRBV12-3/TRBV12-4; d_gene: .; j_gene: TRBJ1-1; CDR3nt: TGTGCCAGCAGTTTAATCCTGGAGTTGAACACTGAAGCTTTCTTT; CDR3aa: CASSLILELNTEAFF
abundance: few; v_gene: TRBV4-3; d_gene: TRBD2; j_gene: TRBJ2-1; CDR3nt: TGCGCCAGCAGCCAAGACGGCGGGGGGTACTACAATGAGCAGTTCTTC; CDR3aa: CASSQDGGGYYNEQFF
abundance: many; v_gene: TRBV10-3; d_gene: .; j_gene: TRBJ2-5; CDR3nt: TGTGCCATCAGTGAGTCCCCAGCAGGGGCAGGGGAGACCCAGTACTTC; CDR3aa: CAISESPAGAGETQYF
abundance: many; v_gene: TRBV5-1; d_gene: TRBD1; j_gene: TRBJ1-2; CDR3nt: TGCGCCAGCAGTTCGGTGGGACAGGAGACTTACTACACCTTC; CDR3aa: CASSSVGQETYYTF
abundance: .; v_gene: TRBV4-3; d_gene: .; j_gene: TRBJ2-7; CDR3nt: TGCGCCAGCAGCCAAGATCTTGCGGTGGGTGGCGAGCAGTACTTC; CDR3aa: CASSQDLAVGGEQYF
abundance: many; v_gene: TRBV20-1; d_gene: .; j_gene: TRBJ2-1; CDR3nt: TGCAGTGCTAGAGATCTAGGGCGGTCCTCCTACAATGAGCAGTTCTTC; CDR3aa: CSARDLGRSSYNEQFF
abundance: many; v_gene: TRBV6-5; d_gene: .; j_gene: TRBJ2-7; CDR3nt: TGTGCCAGCAGTTCCAGGGTGGGGGAGCAGTACTTC; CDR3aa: CASSSRVGEQYF
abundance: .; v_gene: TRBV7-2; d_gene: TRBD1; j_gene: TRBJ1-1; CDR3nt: TGTGCCAGCAGCCCCTACCGGGGACAGGGAAACACTGAAGCTTTCTTT; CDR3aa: CASSPYRGQGNTEAFF
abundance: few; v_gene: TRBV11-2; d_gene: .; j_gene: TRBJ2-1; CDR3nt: TGTGCCAGCAGCGCCCTTGCCGACGAGCAGTTCTTC; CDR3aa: CASSALADEQFF
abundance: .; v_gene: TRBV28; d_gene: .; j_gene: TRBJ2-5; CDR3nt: TGTGCCAGCAGCCAGTCCTGGAGGTCCCAGTACTTC; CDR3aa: CASSQSWRSQYF
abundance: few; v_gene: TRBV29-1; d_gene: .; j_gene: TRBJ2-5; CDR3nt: TGCAGCGTTGACGTTGGGGGCGCACAAGAGACCCAGTACTTC; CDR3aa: CSVDVGGAQETQYF
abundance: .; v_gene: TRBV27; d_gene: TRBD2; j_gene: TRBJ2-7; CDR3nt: TGTGCCAGCAGTTTAATGGGGGGGAAAGGGGACGAGCAGTACTTC; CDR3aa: CASSLMGGKGDEQYF
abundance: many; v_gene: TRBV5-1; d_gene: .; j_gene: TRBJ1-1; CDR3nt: TGCGCCAGCAGCAACGGGAGGCAGAACACTGAAGCTTTCTTT; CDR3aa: CASSNGRQNTEAFF
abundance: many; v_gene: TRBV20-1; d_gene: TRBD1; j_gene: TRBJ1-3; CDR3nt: TGCAGTGCTAGGTTAACTCCGGGACAGAGGGCCGGAAACACCATATATTTT; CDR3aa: CSARLTPGQRAGNTIYF
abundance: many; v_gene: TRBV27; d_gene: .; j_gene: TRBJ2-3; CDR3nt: TGTGCCAGCAGTTTATCGATTGCTAGTACGCAGTATTTT; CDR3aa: CASSLSIASTQYF
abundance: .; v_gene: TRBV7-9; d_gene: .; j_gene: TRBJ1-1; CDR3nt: TGTGCCAGCAGGGACCGACTTGAAGCTTTCTTT; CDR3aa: CASRDRLEAFF
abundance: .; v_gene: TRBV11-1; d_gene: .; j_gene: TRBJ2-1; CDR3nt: TGTGCCAGCAGCTTACCTCGGACTGTTCCAAGCTCCTACAATGAGCAGTTCTTC; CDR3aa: CASSLPRTVPSSYNEQFF
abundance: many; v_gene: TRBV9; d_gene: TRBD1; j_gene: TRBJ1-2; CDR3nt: TGTGCCAGCAGCGTAGGGACAGGGGGCGAGTATGGCTACACCTTC; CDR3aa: CASSVGTGGEYGYTF
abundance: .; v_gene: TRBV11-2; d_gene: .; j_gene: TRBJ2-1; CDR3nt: TGTGCCAGCAGCCGATCGGGGAGCTTCTACAATGAGCAGTTCTTC; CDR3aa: CASSRSGSFYNEQFF
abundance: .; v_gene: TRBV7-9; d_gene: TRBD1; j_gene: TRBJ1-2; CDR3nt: TGTGCCAGCAGCTCCACAGGACAGGGGGCGGTCTATGGCTACACCTTC; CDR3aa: CASSSTGQGAVYGYTF
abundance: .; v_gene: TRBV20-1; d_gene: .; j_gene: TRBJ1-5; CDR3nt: TGCAGTGCTACCGACCTAGGCCAGCCCCAGCATTTT; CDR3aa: CSATDLGQPQHF
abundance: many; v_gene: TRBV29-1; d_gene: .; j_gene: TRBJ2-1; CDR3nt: TGCAGCGCCGGGGGCGGGGGCAATGAGCAGTTCTTC; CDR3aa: CSAGGGGNEQFF
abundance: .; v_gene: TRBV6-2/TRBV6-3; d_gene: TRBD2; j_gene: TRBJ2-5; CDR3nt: TGTGCCAGCAGGTTTACTAGCGACCAAGAGACCCAGTACTTC; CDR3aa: CASRFTSDQETQYF
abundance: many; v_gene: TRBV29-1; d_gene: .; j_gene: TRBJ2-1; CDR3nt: TGCAGCGTTGAACTAGCGCTCTACAATGAGCAGTTCTTC; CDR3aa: CSVELALYNEQFF